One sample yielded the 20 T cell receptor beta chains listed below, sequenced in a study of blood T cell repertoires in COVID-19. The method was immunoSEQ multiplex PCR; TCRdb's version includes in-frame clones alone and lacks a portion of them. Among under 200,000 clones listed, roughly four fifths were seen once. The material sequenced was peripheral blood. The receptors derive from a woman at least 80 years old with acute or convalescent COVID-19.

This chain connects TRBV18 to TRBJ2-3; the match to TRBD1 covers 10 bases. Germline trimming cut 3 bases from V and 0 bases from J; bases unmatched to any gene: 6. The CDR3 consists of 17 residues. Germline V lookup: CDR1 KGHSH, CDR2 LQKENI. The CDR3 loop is CASSPRDRGLSTDTQYF. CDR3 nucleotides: TGTGCCAGCTCACCCCGGGACAGGGGCCTTAGCACAGATACGCAGTATTTT.

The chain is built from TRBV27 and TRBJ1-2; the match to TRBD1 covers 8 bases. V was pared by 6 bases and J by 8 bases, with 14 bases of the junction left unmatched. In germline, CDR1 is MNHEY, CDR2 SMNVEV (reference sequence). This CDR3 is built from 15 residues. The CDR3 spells CASRTAADRGYGYTF. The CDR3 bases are TGTGCCAGCAGGACCGCGGCTGACAGGGGCTACGGCTACACCTTC.

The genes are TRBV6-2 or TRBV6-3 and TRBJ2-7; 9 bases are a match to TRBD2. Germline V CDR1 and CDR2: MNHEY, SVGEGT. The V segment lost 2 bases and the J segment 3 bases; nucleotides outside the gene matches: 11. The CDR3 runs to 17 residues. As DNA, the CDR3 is TGTGCCAGCAGTTACGCTCTTAGGACTAGCGAGTTCTACGAGCAGTACTTC. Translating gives CASSYALRTSEFYEQYF.

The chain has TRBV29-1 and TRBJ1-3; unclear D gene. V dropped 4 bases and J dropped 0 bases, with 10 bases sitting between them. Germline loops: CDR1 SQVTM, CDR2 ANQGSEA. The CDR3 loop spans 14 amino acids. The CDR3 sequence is CSVVAGHSGNTIYF. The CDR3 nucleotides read TGCAGCGTTGTGGCAGGCCACTCTGGAAACACCATATATTTT.

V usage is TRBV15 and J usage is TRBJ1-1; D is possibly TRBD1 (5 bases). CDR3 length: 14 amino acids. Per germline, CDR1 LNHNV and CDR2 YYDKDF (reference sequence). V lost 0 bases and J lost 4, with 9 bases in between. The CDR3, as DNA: TGTGCCACCAGCAGAGATAGGGGCTTCACTGAAGCTTTCTTT. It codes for CATSRDRGFTEAFF.

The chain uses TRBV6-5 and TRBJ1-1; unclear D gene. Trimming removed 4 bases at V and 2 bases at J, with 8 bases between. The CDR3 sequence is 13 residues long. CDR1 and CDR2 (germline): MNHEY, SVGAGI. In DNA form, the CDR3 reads TGTGCCAGCAGTTCCTACAGAAACACTGAAGCTTTCTTT. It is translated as CASSSYRNTEAFF.

CDR3 in amino acids: CASSLGGGGPTDTQYF. The CDR3 DNA reads TGTGCCAGCAGCTTGGGAGGAGGCGGACCCACAGATACGCAGTATTTT. The rearrangement uses TRBV5-6 and TRBJ2-3, with a weak D call TRBD2 (5 bases). Trimming took off 0 bases at V and 2 bases at J, with 13 bases between the two ends. The CDR3 contains 16 residues. Germline V gene sequence: CDR1 SGHDT, CDR2 YYEEEE.

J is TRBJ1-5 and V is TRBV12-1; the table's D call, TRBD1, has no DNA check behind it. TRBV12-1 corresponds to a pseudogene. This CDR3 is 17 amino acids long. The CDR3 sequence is CASSAPQQGVGNQPQHF. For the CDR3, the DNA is TGTGCCAGCAGCGCCCCTCAACAGGGGGTGGGCAATCAGCCCCAGCATTTT.

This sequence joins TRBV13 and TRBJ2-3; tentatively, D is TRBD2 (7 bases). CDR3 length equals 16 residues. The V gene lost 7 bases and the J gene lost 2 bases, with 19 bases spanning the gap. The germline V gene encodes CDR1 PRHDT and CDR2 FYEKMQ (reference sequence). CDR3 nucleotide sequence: TGTGCCAGCAAACACCGAGGGGGGGGTGTCACAGATACGCAGTATTTT. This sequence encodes CASKHRGGGVTDTQYF.

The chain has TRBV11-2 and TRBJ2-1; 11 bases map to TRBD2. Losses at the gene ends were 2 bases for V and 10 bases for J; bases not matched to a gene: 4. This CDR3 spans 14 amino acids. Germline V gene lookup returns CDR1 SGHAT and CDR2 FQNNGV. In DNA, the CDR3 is TGTGCCAGCAGCTTAACTAGCGGGGGAACCGAGCAGTTCTTC. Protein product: CASSLTSGGTEQFF.

The CDR3 loop reads CSASRRVRGYTF. In nucleotides, the CDR3 is TGCAGTGCTAGTCGTCGGGTTAGAGGCTACACCTTC. J is TRBJ1-2 and V is TRBV20-1, with D unclear. V lost 3 bases and J 8 bases, leaving 13 bases between the germline ends. The CDR3 runs 12 residues. The V gene's germline CDR1 is DFQATT and CDR2 SNEGSKA (reference sequence).

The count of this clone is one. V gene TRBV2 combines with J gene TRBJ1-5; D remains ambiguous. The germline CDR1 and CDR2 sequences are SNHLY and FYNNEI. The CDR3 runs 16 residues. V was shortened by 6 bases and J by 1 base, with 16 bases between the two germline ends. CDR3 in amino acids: CASRVGPGVSNQPQHF. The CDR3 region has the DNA TGTGCCAGCAGGGTTGGTCCCGGAGTCAGCAATCAGCCCCAGCATTTT. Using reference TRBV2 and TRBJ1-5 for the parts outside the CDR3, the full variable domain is EPEVTQTPSHQVTQMGQEVILRCVPISNHLYFYWYRQILGQKVEFLVSFYNNEISEKSEIFDDQFSVERPDGSNFTLKIRSTKLEDSAMYFCASRVGPGVSNQPQHFGDGTRLSIL.

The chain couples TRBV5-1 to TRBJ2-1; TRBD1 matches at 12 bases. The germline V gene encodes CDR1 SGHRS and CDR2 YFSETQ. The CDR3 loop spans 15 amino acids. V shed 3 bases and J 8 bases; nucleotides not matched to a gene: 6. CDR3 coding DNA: TGCGCCAGCAGCTGGACCGGGACAGGGGGCGATGAGCAGTTCTTC. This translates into CASSWTGTGGDEQFF.

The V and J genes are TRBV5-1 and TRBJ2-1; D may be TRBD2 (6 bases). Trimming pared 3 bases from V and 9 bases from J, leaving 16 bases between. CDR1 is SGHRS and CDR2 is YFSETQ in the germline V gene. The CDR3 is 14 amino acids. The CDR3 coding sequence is TGCGCCAGCAGCTCCCAGACTAGTTCGCTTGAGCAGTTCTTC. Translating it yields CASSSQTSSLEQFF.

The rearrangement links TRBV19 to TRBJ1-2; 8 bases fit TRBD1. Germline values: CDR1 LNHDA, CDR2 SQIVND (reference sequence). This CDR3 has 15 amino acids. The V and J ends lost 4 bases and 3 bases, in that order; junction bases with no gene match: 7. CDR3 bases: TGTGCCAGTAGTACGAGGACAGGGATATACTATGGCTACACCTTC. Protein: CASSTRTGIYYGYTF. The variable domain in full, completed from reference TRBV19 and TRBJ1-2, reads DGGITQSPKYLFRKEGQNVTLSCEQNLNHDAMYWYRQDPGQGLRLIYYSQIVNDFQKGDIAEGYSVSREKKESFPLTVTSAQKNPTAFYLCASSTRTGIYYGYTFGSGTRLTVV.

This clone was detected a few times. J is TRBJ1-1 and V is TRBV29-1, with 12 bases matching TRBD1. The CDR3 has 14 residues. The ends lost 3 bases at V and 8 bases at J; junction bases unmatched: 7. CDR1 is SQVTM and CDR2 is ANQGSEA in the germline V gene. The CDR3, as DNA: TGCAGCGTTGATGCCGGGACAGGGGGCGAAGAAGCTTTCTTT. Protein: CSVDAGTGGEEAFF.

Written as DNA, the CDR3 is TGTGCCAGCAGTGGGCAGGGGTCGGACACCGGGGAGCTGTTTTTT. It codes for CASSGQGSDTGELFF. This chain joins TRBV2 and TRBJ2-2, with D maybe TRBD1 (6 bases). Between the trimmed V and J ends, which lost 4 bases and 3 bases, there was a span of 12 bases. This CDR3 spans 15 amino acids. Germline V gene lookup returns CDR1 SNHLY and CDR2 FYNNEI.

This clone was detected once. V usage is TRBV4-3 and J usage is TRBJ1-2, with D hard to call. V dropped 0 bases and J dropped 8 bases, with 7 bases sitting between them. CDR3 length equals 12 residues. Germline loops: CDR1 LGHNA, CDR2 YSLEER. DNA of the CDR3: TGCGCCAGCAGCCAAGATGTCGGGGGCTACACCTTC. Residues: CASSQDVGGYTF.

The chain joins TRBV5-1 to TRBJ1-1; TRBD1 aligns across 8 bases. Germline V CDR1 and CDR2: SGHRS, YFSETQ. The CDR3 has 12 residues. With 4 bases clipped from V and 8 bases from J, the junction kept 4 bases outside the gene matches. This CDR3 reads CASSLRDREAFF. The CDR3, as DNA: TGCGCCAGCAGCCTCCGGGACAGGGAAGCTTTCTTT.

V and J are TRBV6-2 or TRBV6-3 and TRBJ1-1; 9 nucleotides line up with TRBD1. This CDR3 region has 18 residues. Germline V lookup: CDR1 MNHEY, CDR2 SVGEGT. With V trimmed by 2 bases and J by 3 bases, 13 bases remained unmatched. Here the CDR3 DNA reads TGTGCCAGCAGTTACCTGTCCGGGACAGGGTCTGACCACACTGAAGCTTTCTTT. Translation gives CASSYLSGTGSDHTEAFF.